Listed here are 18 T cell receptor beta chains from one sample, sequenced in a study of cytomegalovirus exposure and HLA in healthy donors. Clones were sequenced by immunoSEQ multiplex PCR, and TCRdb holds only the in-frame ones, with some missing. The sample carries 45,000 or so clones, over 85% recorded once. The sequencing sample was made of PBMCs. The receptors derive from a woman younger than 35 in good health and CMV-seronegative.

The CDR3 spells CASSPLSGSVGDTQYF. CDR3 nucleotide sequence: TGTGCCAGCAGCCCCCTTAGCGGGAGCGTTGGAGATACGCAGTATTTT. The V and J genes are TRBV14 and TRBJ2-3; 9 bases align to TRBD2. The CDR3 has 16 residues. V gave up 4 bases and J gave up 5 bases; unmatched junction bases: 10. Germline values: CDR1 SGHDN, CDR2 FVKESK. The full variable domain, completed using reference TRBV14 and TRBJ2-3, is EAGVTQFPSHSVIEKGQTVTLRCDPISGHDNLYWYRRVMGKEIKFLLHFVKESKQDESGMPNNRFLAERTGGTYSTLKVQPAELEDSGVYFCASSPLSGSVGDTQYFGPGTRLTVL.

The genes are TRBV28 and TRBJ1-1; D uncertain. The CDR3 extends over 12 amino acids. CDR1 is MDHEN and CDR2 is SYDVKM in the germline V gene. V shed 3 bases and J shed 1 base, with 3 bases lying between them. The CDR3 is CASSFKNTEAFF. The CDR3 DNA reads TGTGCCAGCAGTTTTAAGAACACTGAAGCTTTCTTT.

The chain joins TRBV7-9 to TRBJ1-5; D call uncertain. This CDR3 spans 15 amino acids. The V end lost 3 bases, the J end lost 2 bases, and 11 bases lay between the germline ends. In germline, CDR1 is SEHNR, CDR2 FQNEAQ (reference sequence). The CDR3 DNA sequence: TGTGCCAGCAGCTTTGGTATTGCGGGCAATCAGCCCCAGCATTTT. This encodes CASSFGIAGNQPQHF.

The CDR3 coding sequence is TGCGCCAGCAGCCAGCCCAGGACAGGGAAGGTGCTCGGGGAGCTGTTTTTT. This translates into CASSQPRTGKVLGELFF. The V call is TRBV4-1, the J call TRBJ2-2, with TRBD1 identical over 8 bases. This CDR3 is 17 amino acids long. Per the germline V gene, CDR1 is MGHRA and CDR2 is YSYEKL. With 3 bases clipped from V and 7 bases from J, the junction kept 13 bases outside the gene matches.

This clone has more than one count but fewer than ten. The chain is built from TRBV2 and TRBJ1-2; D gene uncertain. The CDR3 has 12 residues. Germline V CDR1 and CDR2: SNHLY, FYNNEI. Trimming removed 8 bases from V and 7 bases from J, with 14 bases in between. CDR3 DNA sequence: TGTGCCAGCTGCGGGTTAGGGCCTGGCTACACCTTC. Encoded protein: CASCGLGPGYTF.

CDR3 amino acids: CASSSVGWAGAYEQYF. CDR3 in DNA: TGTGCCAGCAGCTCGGTGGGCTGGGCAGGGGCCTACGAGCAGTACTTC. The chain uses TRBV7-9 and TRBJ2-7; maybe TRBD1 (6 bases). The germline V gene encodes CDR1 SEHNR and CDR2 FQNEAQ (reference sequence). The CDR3 is 16 amino acids. Trimming removed 4 bases at V and 2 bases at J, with 18 bases between.

V is TRBV5-1 and J is TRBJ1-2, with TRBD1 as a possible D gene (6 bases). The CDR3 covers 13 residues. Germline-derived CDR1 and CDR2 are SGHRS and YFSETQ. Trimming took off 0 bases at V and 5 bases at J, with 8 bases between the two ends. CDR3 sequence: CASSLDRVYGYTF. CDR3 nucleotide sequence: TGCGCCAGCAGCTTGGACAGGGTTTATGGCTACACCTTC.

The CDR3 protein is CASSSPGQGMADTQYF. DNA for the CDR3: TGTGCCAGCAGTTCCCCGGGACAGGGGATGGCAGATACGCAGTATTTT. This sequence joins TRBV6-6 and TRBJ2-3; 10 positions agree with TRBD1. This CDR3 has 16 amino acids. Germline lookup yields CDR1 MNHNY and CDR2 SVGAGI (reference sequence). V was clipped by 4 bases and J by 4 bases; unmatched bases: 8.

The rearrangement links TRBV29-1 to TRBJ2-1; the match to TRBD1 covers 7 bases. This CDR3 region has 13 residues. Germline V gives CDR1 SQVTM, CDR2 ANQGSEA. Losses at the gene ends were 5 bases for V and 4 bases for J; bases not matched to a gene: 5. This CDR3 is CSVRQGAYNEQFF. The DNA of the CDR3 is TGCAGCGTTCGACAGGGAGCATACAATGAGCAGTTCTTC.

The rearrangement links TRBV6-6 to TRBJ1-3; D perhaps matches TRBD1 (5 bases). Between the trimmed V and J ends, which lost 8 bases and 0 bases, there was a span of 17 bases. The CDR3 contains 16 residues. Germline V gene sequence: CDR1 MNHNY, CDR2 SVGAGI (reference sequence). For the CDR3, the DNA is TGTGCCAGCCGGGGGAAGTCTGGCAGCTCTGGAAACACCATATATTTT. Translated, it gives CASRGKSGSSGNTIYF.

The rearrangement uses TRBV27 and TRBJ1-2; no firm D call. V lost 0 bases and J lost 5, with 13 bases in between. The CDR3 loop spans 15 amino acids. Germline V gene lookup returns CDR1 MNHEY and CDR2 SMNVEV (reference sequence). Written as DNA, the CDR3 is TGTGCCAGCAGTTTATCGATCCTGGGCCAATATGGCTACACCTTC. Amino acids: CASSLSILGQYGYTF.

CDR3 loop: CASSDNRDRGDEQFF. The CDR3 nucleotides read TGTGCCAGCAGCGACAACCGGGACAGGGGCGATGAGCAGTTCTTC. The chain is built from TRBV11-3 and TRBJ2-1; 10 bases agree with TRBD1. CDR1 and CDR2 from the germline V gene are SGHNT and YENEEA. V trimming: 5 bases; J trimming: 8 bases; junction bases outside the gene matches: 9. This CDR3 comprises 15 residues. The full variable domain, rest sourced from reference TRBV11-3 and TRBJ2-1, is EAGVVQSPRYKIIEKKQPVAFWCNPISGHNTLYWYLQNLGQGPELLIRYENEEAVDDSQLPKDRFSAERLKGVDSTLKIQPAELGDSAVYLCASSDNRDRGDEQFFGPGTRLTVL.

The chain is built from TRBV28 and TRBJ2-2; D remains ambiguous. CDR1 and CDR2 from the germline V gene are MDHEN and SYDVKM. V lost 6 bases and J 2 bases, leaving 10 bases between the germline ends. CDR3 length equals 14 residues. The CDR3 DNA is TGTGCCAGCAGCCTCGACTTCAACACCGGGGAGCTGTTTTTT. Encoded protein: CASSLDFNTGELFF.

V and J are TRBV5-6 and TRBJ2-1; 7 bases match TRBD2. The CDR3 is 15 residues long. The V gene's germline CDR1 is SGHDT and CDR2 YYEEEE. V trimming: 0 bases; J trimming: 2 bases; junction bases outside the gene matches: 2. The CDR3, as DNA: TGTGCCAGCAGCTTGGGACGGGGGGCCTACAATGAGCAGTTCTTC. It yields the protein CASSLGRGAYNEQFF.

This rearrangement joins TRBV5-6 to TRBJ2-2; D remains unclear. The germline V gene has CDR1 SGHDT and CDR2 YYEEEE. The CDR3 has 12 amino acids. Trimming left V 7 bases short and J 4 bases short, with 8 bases between. CDR3 DNA sequence: TGTGCCAGCTCCTCGGGCACCGGGGAGCTGTTTTTT. Its protein is CASSSGTGELFF.

The chain has TRBV27 and TRBJ1-2; 11 nucleotides agree with TRBD1. J lost 4 bases, V lost 3 bases, and 4 bases had no gene match. Germline CDR1 MNHEY, CDR2 SMNVEV (reference sequence). The CDR3 is 15 amino acids. CDR3 region: CASSFGQGAVYGYTF. The CDR3 DNA reads as TGTGCCAGCAGTTTCGGACAGGGGGCGGTCTATGGCTACACCTTC.

V is TRBV7-8 and J is TRBJ2-5, with TRBD1 matching over 8 bases. The CDR3 runs 13 residues. The V and J ends lost 3 bases and 7 bases, in that order; junction bases with no gene match: 4. CDR1 and CDR2 (germline): SGHVS, FQNEAQ. CDR3 bases: TGTGCCAGCAGCTTGGGACAGGAGGGGACCCAGTACTTC. This sequence encodes CASSLGQEGTQYF.

This sequence joins TRBV6-6 and TRBJ2-7; TRBD1 agrees at 8 bases. V lost 6 bases, J lost 2 bases, and 12 bases stayed unmatched. This CDR3 is built from 16 residues. Germline CDR1 and CDR2: MNHNY and SVGAGI (reference sequence). CDR3 nucleotides: TGTGCCAGCAGCAAGCTCGGACAGGGCCTTGCCTACGAGCAGTACTTC. It codes for CASSKLGQGLAYEQYF.